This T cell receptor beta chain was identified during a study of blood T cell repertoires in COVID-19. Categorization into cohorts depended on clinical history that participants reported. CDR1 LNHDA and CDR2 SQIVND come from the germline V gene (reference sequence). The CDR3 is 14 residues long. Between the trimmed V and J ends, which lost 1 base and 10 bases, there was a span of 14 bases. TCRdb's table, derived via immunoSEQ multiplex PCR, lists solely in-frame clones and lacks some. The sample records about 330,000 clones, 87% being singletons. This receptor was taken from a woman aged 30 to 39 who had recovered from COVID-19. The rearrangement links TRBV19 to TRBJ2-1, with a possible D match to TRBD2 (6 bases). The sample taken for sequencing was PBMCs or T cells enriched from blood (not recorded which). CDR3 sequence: CASSIGGVKVEQFF. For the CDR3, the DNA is TGTGCCAGTAGTATAGGGGGGGTCAAGGTCGAGCAGTTCTTC.